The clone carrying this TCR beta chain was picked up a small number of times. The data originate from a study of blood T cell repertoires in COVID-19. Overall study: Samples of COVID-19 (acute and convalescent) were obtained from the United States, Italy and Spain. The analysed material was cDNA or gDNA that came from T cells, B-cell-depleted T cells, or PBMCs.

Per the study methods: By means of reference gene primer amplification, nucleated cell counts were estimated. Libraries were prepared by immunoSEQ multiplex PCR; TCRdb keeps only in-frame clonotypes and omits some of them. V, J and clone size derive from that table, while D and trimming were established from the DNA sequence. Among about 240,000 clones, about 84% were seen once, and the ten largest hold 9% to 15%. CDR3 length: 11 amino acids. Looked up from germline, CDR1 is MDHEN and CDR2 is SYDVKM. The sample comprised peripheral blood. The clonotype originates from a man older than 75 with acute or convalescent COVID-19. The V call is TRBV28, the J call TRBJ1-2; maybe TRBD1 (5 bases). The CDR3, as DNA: TGTTTAGCGGGAGGGGATCGAGGCTACACCTTC. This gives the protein CLAGGDRGYTF.